The 24 T cell receptor beta chains below were found in one sample sequenced in a study of identical twins. One entry per CDR3 protein, called by TCRdb with MiXCR from the 5' RACE reads. This sample carries some 730,000 distinct CDR3 sequences, 18% of them seen once, and the ten largest clones take about 12%. These sequences were also reported in another study, on T cells expressing NK-cell markers.

The sample was PBMCs. The receptors stem from a woman aged 18 to 35 in good health.

This clonotype has just a few counts. The V and J genes are TRBV4-3 and TRBJ1-2; the match to TRBD1 covers 8 bases. This CDR3 is built from 16 residues. V lost 0 bases, J lost 2 bases, and 5 bases stayed unmatched. Germline CDR1 reads LGHNA; CDR2 reads YSLEER. The CDR3 here is CASSQDYQGANYGYTF. The CDR3 DNA is TGCGCCAGCAGCCAAGATTATCAGGGGGCCAACTATGGCTACACCTTC.

This clonotype was seen at least ten times. The chain carries TRBV15 and TRBJ2-7; D call uncertain. Germline loops: CDR1 LNHNV, CDR2 YYDKDF (reference sequence). Trimming cost V 3 bases and J 2 bases, with 5 bases left between them. The CDR3 covers 12 residues. The CDR3 reads CATSRGTYEQYF. The CDR3 nucleotides read TGTGCCACCAGCAGGGGTACCTACGAGCAGTACTTC.

This clonotype was found a few times. The V and J genes are TRBV20-1 and TRBJ2-7, with a weak D call TRBD1 (5 bases). The CDR3 consists of 14 residues. With 6 bases removed from V and 2 bases from J, the gap between germline ends came to 17 bases. Germline values: CDR1 DFQATT, CDR2 SNEGSKA (reference sequence). The CDR3 is CSARLRDKTYEQYF. CDR3 DNA: TGCAGTGCGAGACTCAGGGATAAAACCTACGAGCAGTACTTC.

This chain joins TRBV7-9 and TRBJ1-5; no clear D gene. CDR3 size: 15 residues. Germline assignment: CDR1 SEHNR and CDR2 FQNEAQ (reference sequence). Trimming took 5 bases from V and 2 from J, leaving 13 bases between them. The CDR3, as DNA: TGTGCCAGCAGCCGGGCGGGGTCAGGCAATCAGCCCCAGCATTTT. Its protein is CASSRAGSGNQPQHF.

Only a few counts were recorded for this clonotype. The CDR3 spells CATSETSGGRNEQFF. The CDR3 DNA follows: TGTGCCACCAGTGAGACTAGCGGGGGTCGGAATGAGCAGTTCTTC. The gene calls are TRBV24-1 and TRBJ2-1; 12 positions match TRBD2. Per the germline V gene, CDR1 is KGHDR and CDR2 is SFDVKD. The CDR3 is made up of 15 amino acids. Trimming removed 4 bases from V and 7 bases from J; junction bases left unmatched: 4.

The chain is built from TRBV7-9 and TRBJ2-3, with D uncertain. This CDR3 has 15 residues. Trimming cost V 5 bases and J 0 bases, with 12 bases left between them. Germline lookup yields CDR1 SEHNR and CDR2 FQNEAQ (reference sequence). The CDR3, as DNA: TGTGCCAGCAGCCCCACAACGGAGAGCACAGATACGCAGTATTTT. Translation: CASSPTTESTDTQYF.

This sequence joins TRBV5-1 and TRBJ1-2; D is ambiguous. Looked up from germline, CDR1 is SGHRS and CDR2 is YFSETQ. V was shortened by 7 bases and J by 0 bases, with 16 bases between the two germline ends. CDR3 length: 15 residues. The CDR3, as DNA: TGCGCCAGCTCAAGAGGAGAACCCGCTAACTATGGCTACACCTTC. Translation gives CASSRGEPANYGYTF. Variable domain in full (rest from reference TRBV5-1 and TRBJ1-2): KAGVTQTPRYLIKTRGQQVTLSCSPISGHRSVSWYQQTPGQGLQFLFEYFSETQRNKGNFPGRFSGRQFSNSRSEMNVSTLELGDSALYLCASSRGEPANYGYTFGSGTRLTVV.

This clonotype was observed at least ten times. J is TRBJ2-1 and V is TRBV12-3 or TRBV12-4; 9 bases fit TRBD2. The CDR3 covers 16 residues. Trimming removed 5 bases from V and 3 bases from J; junction bases left unmatched: 8. CDR3 protein: CASSPGTSTGYNEQFF. CDR3 coding DNA: TGTGCCAGCAGTCCCGGGACTAGCACCGGCTACAATGAGCAGTTCTTC.

The rearrangement links TRBV10-3 to TRBJ2-1; D might be TRBD1 (6 bases). The ends were cut back, 8 bases at V and 5 bases at J, with 13 bases in the middle. Germline V gene data show CDR1 as ENHRY and CDR2 as SYGVKD. The CDR3 spans 13 residues. CDR3 coding DNA: TGTGCCATCGTCCGACAGGCTGACAATGAGCAGTTCTTC. Translating gives CAIVRQADNEQFF.

This clonotype was picked up a small number of times. The chain combines TRBV20-1 with TRBJ2-3; TRBD2 aligns across 11 bases. Trimming cost V 4 bases and J 6 bases; bases outside gene matches: 12. Germline V gene sequence: CDR1 DFQATT, CDR2 SNEGSKA (reference sequence). The CDR3 runs to 16 residues. CDR3 sequence (DNA): TGCAGTGCTAATCGCCCGACTAGCGGGAATGGGGATACGCAGTATTTT. Amino acid sequence: CSANRPTSGNGDTQYF.

This clonotype has a handful of counts. This rearrangement joins TRBV20-1 to TRBJ2-3; 7 bases are a match to TRBD2. This CDR3 region has 14 residues. J gave up 2 bases and V 3 bases, and 5 bases lay outside the gene matches. Germline V gene lookup returns CDR1 DFQATT and CDR2 SNEGSKA (reference sequence). The CDR3 sequence: CSARVGLVTDTQYF. The CDR3 DNA follows: TGCAGTGCTAGGGTAGGACTAGTCACAGATACGCAGTATTTT.

This clonotype was seen only a few times. V gene TRBV20-1 combines with J gene TRBJ2-7, with 9 nucleotides matching TRBD2. J gave up 6 bases and V 5 bases, and 11 bases lay outside the gene matches. The germline V gene has CDR1 DFQATT and CDR2 SNEGSKA (reference sequence). The CDR3 is 14 residues long. The DNA for the CDR3 is TGCAGTGCTCCTGGGAGCGGGAGGCTGAGCGAGCAGTACTTC. It is translated as CSAPGSGRLSEQYF.

The J gene is TRBJ2-1, the V gene TRBV5-1; D is perhaps TRBD2 (6 bases). V was clipped by 2 bases and J by 1 base, with 10 bases between them. This CDR3 spans 15 amino acids. CDR1 is SGHRS and CDR2 is YFSETQ in the germline V gene. Here the CDR3 reads CASSFGGESYNEQFF. CDR3 sequence (DNA): TGCGCCAGCAGCTTCGGCGGGGAGTCCTACAATGAGCAGTTCTTC.

In its sample, this clonotype was seen a few times. This rearrangement joins TRBV11-2 to TRBJ1-1; tentative D call: TRBD1 (5 bases). From germline, CDR1 is SGHAT and CDR2 FQNNGV. The CDR3 is made up of 15 amino acids. With 3 bases removed from V and 0 bases from J, the gap between germline ends came to 11 bases. The CDR3 loop reads CASSLTGLMNTEAFF. The DNA for the CDR3 is TGTGCCAGCAGCTTGACGGGGCTCATGAACACTGAAGCTTTCTTT. Together with reference TRBV11-2 and TRBJ1-1, the CDR3 gives the full variable domain: EAGVAQSPRYKIIEKRQSVAFWCNPISGHATLYWYQQILGQGPKLLIQFQNNGVVDDSQLPKDRFSAERLKGVDSTLKIQPAKLEDSAVYLCASSLTGLMNTEAFFGQGTRLTVV.

In this sample, this clonotype turned up a few times. The V and J genes are TRBV20-1 and TRBJ2-3, with 7 bases aligning to TRBD2. J was trimmed by 1 base and V by 6 bases; bases with no gene match: 10. Germline V gene sequence: CDR1 DFQATT, CDR2 SNEGSKA (reference sequence). There are 15 residues in the CDR3. CDR3 nucleotides: TGCAGTGCCGCGACCCCCACTAGCGGCACAGATACGCAGTATTTT. Translated: CSAATPTSGTDTQYF.

The chain joins TRBV12-3 or TRBV12-4 to TRBJ1-5; TRBD1 matches 7 bases. Germline trimming cut 3 bases from V and 4 bases from J; bases unmatched to any gene: 9. This CDR3 region has 16 residues. The CDR3 bases are TGTGCCAGCAGTTTTAAGGGGGCCAAGGGAAATCAGCCCCAGCATTTT. Encoded protein: CASSFKGAKGNQPQHF.

The J gene is TRBJ2-1, the V gene TRBV10-1; the D is unclear. Per germline, CDR1 WNHNN and CDR2 SYGVQD (reference sequence). With 4 bases removed from V and 5 bases from J, the gap between germline ends came to 9 bases. This CDR3 has 13 residues. CDR3: CASSGRRDNEQFF. For the CDR3, the DNA is TGCGCCAGCAGTGGACGACGTGACAATGAGCAGTTCTTC.

The chain recombines TRBV29-1 with TRBJ2-1; perhaps TRBD1 as D (5 bases). V was shortened by 7 bases and J by 10 bases, with 14 bases between the two germline ends. Germline assignment: CDR1 SQVTM and CDR2 ANQGSEA. This CDR3 is 11 amino acids long. The DNA of the CDR3 is TGCAGCGCTCCCACAGGAAGAGAGCAGTTCTTC. It is translated as CSAPTGREQFF.

V and J are TRBV25-1 and TRBJ2-5, with unresolved D. The germline V gene encodes CDR1 MGHDK and CDR2 SYGVNS. The length of the CDR3 is 11 residues. Trimming shortened V by 7 bases and J by 5 bases, and 8 bases separated the two germline ends. The CDR3 spells CASKSGETQYF. The CDR3 coding sequence is TGTGCCAGCAAATCAGGCGAGACCCAGTACTTC.

In its sample, this clonotype was seen a few times. The rearrangement uses TRBV20-1 and TRBJ1-1; D is unresolved. This CDR3 has 14 residues. Germline lookup yields CDR1 DFQATT and CDR2 SNEGSKA (reference sequence). Trimming stripped 4 bases from V and 0 bases from J, with 12 bases between. DNA for the CDR3: TGCAGTGCTACGGCAGGCGGGATGAACACTGAAGCTTTCTTT. Protein sequence: CSATAGGMNTEAFF.

V is TRBV5-4 and J is TRBJ2-7; D possibly matches TRBD1 or TRBD2 (6 bases each). The CDR3 is 15 amino acids. CDR1 SGHNT and CDR2 YYREEE come from the germline V gene (reference sequence). The V gene lost 4 bases and the J gene lost 4 bases, with 18 bases spanning the gap. The CDR3 DNA reads TGTGCCAGCAGCAGCCTCGGGACACGGGGGTACGAGCAGTACTTC. This sequence encodes CASSSLGTRGYEQYF.

This clonotype was detected once. The gene calls are TRBV10-3 and TRBJ2-5, with 8 nucleotides matching TRBD1. The ends lost 5 bases at V and 7 bases at J; junction bases unmatched: 15. Germline CDR1 reads ENHRY; CDR2 reads SYGVKD. CDR3 size: 16 residues. CDR3 amino acids: CAISSYSPDRAGTQYF. The CDR3 DNA reads TGTGCCATCAGTTCTTATAGTCCGGACAGGGCAGGGACCCAGTACTTC.

This clonotype showed up just a few times. The chain is built from TRBV29-1 and TRBJ2-2; 8 bases agree with TRBD1. V lost 6 bases to trimming and J lost 8 bases; unmatched junction nucleotides: 11. CDR3 size: 14 residues. Germline CDR1 and CDR2: SQVTM and ANQGSEA. DNA of the CDR3: TGCAGCGTCGCCCGACAGGGGAGCTTTGGGGAGCTGTTTTTT. This gives the protein CSVARQGSFGELFF.

This clonotype came up a few times. The chain carries TRBV10-3 and TRBJ1-6, with D unclear. Per germline, CDR1 ENHRY and CDR2 SYGVKD. The CDR3 contains 13 residues. Between the trimmed V and J ends, which lost 6 bases and 5 bases, there was a span of 8 bases. CDR3 amino acids: CAIRSENNSPLHF. The CDR3 coding sequence is TGTGCCATCAGGAGTGAGAATAATTCACCCCTCCACTTT.